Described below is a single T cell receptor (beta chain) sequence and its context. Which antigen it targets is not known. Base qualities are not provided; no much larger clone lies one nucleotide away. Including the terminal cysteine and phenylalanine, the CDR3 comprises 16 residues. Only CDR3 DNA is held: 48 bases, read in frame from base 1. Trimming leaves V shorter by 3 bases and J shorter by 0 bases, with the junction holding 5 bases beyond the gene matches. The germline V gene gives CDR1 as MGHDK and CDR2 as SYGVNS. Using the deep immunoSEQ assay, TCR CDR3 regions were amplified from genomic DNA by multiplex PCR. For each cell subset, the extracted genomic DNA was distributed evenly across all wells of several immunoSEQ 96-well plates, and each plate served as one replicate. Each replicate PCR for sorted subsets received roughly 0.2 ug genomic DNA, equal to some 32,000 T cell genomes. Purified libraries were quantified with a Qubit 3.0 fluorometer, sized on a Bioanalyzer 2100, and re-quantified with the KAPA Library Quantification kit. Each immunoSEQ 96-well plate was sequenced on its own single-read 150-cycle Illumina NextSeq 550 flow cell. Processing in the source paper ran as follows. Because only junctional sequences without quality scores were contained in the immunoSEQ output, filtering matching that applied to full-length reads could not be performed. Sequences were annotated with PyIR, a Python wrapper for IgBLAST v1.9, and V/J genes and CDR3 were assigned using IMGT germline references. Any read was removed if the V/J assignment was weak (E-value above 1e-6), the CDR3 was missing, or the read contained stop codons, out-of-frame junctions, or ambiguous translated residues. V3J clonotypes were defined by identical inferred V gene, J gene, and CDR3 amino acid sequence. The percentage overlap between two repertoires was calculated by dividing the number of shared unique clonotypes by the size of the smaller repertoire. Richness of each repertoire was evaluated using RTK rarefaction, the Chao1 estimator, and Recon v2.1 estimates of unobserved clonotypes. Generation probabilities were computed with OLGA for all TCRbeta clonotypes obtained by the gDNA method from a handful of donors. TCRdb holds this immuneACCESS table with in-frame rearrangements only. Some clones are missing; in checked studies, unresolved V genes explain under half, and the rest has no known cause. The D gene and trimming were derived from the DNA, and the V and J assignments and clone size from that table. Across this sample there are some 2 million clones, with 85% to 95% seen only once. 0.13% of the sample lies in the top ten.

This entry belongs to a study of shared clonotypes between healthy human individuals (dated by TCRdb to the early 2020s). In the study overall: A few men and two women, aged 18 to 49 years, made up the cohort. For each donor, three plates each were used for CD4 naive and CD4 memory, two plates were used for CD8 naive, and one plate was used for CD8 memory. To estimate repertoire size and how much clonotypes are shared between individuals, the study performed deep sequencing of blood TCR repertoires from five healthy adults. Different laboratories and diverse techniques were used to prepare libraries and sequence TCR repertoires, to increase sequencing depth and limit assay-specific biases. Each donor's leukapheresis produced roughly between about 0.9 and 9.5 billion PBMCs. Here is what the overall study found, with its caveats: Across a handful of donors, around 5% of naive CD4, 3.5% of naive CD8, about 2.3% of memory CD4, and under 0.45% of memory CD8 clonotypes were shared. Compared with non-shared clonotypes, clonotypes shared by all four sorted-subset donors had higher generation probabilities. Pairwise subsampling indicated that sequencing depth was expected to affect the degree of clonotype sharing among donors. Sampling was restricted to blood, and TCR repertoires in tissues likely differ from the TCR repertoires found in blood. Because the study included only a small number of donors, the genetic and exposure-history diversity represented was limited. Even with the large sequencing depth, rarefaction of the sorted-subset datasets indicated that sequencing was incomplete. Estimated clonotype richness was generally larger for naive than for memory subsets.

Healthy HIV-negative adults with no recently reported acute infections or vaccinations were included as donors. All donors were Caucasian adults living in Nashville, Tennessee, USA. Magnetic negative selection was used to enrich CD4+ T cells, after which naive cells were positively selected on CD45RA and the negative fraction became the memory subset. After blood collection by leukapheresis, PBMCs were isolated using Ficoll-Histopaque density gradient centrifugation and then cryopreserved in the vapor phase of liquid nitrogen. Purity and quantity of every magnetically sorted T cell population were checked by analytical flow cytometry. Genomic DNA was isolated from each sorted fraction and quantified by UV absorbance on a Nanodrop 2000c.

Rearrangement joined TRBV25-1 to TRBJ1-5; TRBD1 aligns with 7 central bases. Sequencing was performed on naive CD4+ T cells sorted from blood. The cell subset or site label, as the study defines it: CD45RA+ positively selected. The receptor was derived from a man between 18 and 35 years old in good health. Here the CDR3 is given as CASSDSNRGSNQPQHF. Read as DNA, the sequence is TGTGCCAGCAGTGACTCTAACAGGGGTAGCAATCAGCCCCAGCATTTT.